The clone carrying this T cell receptor (beta chain) was seen a few times. Its antigen is unknown. This specimen includes other DNA sequences encoding the same CDR3. These data originate in a study of a mutant IDH1 vaccine in newly diagnosed glioma. At the level of the study: The start of vaccination came 4-6 weeks after radiotherapy alone, or with temozolomide cycles. Earlier therapy was either radiotherapy, temozolomide, or both, and most got both.

Assay used: immunoSEQ multiplex PCR; TCRdb lists only in-frame clones, some missing. The sample comprises 82,000 or so clones, around 85% of which are singletons, and 2% to 2.5% rests with the top ten. From germline, CDR1 is SEHNR and CDR2 FQNEAQ (reference sequence). V was cut by 6 bases and J by 1 base, with 7 bases left in between. The CDR3 is made up of 12 amino acids. The time point denotes: week 23, last vaccination. Vaccination comprised doses that each held 300 ug of mutant IDH1 20-mer peptide, plus topical imiquimod. Sequenced here: PBMCs, sampled from a glioma patient whose treatment included an IDH1 peptide vaccine. The sequence was collected from a young man with glioma. Some clones in this sample may be carry-over from other donors' samples. The chain links TRBV7-9 to TRBJ2-7; D is possibly TRBD2 (5 bases). The chain's CDR3 is CASSWTSYEQYF. The DNA for the CDR3 is TGTGCCAGCAGTTGGACTTCCTACGAGCAGTACTTC.